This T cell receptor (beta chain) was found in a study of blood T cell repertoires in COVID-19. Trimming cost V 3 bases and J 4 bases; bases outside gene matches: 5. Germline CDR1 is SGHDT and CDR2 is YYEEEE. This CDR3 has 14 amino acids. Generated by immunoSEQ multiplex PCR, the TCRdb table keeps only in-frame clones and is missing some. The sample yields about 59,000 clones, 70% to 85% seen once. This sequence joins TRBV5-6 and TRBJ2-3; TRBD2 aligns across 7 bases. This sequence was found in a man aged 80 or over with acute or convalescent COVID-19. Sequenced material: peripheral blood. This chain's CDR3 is CASSYGLGADTQYF. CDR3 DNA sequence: TGTGCCAGCAGCTACGGACTAGGAGCAGATACGCAGTATTTT.